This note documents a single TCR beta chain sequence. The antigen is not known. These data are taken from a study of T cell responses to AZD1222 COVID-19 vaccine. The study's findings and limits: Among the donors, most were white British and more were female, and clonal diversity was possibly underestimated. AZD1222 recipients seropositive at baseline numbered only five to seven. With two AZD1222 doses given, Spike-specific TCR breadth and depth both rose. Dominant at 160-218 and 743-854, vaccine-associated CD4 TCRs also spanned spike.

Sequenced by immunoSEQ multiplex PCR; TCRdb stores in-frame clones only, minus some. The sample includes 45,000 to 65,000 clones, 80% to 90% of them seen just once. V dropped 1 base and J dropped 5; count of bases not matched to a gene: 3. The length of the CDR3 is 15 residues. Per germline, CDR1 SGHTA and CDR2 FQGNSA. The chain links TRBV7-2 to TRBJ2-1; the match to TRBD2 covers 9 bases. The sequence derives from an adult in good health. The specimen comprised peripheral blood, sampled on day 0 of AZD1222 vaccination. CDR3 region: CASSLGLAVNNEQFF. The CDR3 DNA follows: TGTGCCAGCAGCTTAGGACTAGCGGTCAACAATGAGCAGTTCTTC.